The 3 T cell receptor beta chains below come from one sample, sequenced in a study of shared clonotypes between healthy human individuals. The data were produced by immunoSEQ multiplex PCR, yet TCRdb's version contains in-frame clones alone and is incomplete. The sample lists about 2 million clones, roughly 94% occurring once. The specimen was naive CD4+ T cells sorted from blood. The sample's subset: CD45RA+ positively selected. All receptors come from a man between 18 and 29 years old in good health.

As for this clone: At one of its ends the junction is not consistent with the germline gene, which may arise from a read error. The CDR3 region is CASTEPDYEQYF. The DNA of the CDR3 is TGTGCCAGCACTGAACCCGACTACGAGCAGTACTTC. This chain uses TRBV6-1 with TRBJ2-7; D uncertain. Germline CDR1 reads MNHNS; CDR2 reads SASEGT. The CDR3 has 12 residues.

CDR3 protein: CASSPPGINEQFF. The DNA for the CDR3 is TGTGCCAGCAGTCCGCCGGGGATCAATGAGCAGTTCTTC. V and J are TRBV25-1 and TRBJ2-1; the D gene is possibly TRBD2 (5 bases). This CDR3 has 13 residues. Germline V gene sequence: CDR1 MGHDK, CDR2 SYGVNS. With 5 bases removed from V and 6 bases from J, the gap between germline ends came to 11 bases.

This chain links TRBV7-9 with TRBJ2-7; D call uncertain. This CDR3 is built from 13 residues. Germline lookup yields CDR1 SEHNR and CDR2 FQNEAQ (reference sequence). V was cut by 5 bases and J by 3 bases, with 11 bases left in between. The CDR3: CASSPRKDYEQYF. The CDR3 nucleotides read TGTGCCAGCAGCCCTCGGAAGGACTACGAGCAGTACTTC.